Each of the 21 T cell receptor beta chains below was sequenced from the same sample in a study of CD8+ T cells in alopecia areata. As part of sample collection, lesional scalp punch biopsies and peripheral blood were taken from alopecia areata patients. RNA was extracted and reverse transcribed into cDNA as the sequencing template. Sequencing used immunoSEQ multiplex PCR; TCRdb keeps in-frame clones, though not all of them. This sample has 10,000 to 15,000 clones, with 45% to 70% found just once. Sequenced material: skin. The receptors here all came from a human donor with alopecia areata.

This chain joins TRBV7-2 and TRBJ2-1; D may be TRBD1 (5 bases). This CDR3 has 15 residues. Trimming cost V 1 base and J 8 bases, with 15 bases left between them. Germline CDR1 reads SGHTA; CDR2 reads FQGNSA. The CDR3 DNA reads TGTGCCAGCAGCTTAGGCAACAGGTTAAGCGATGAGCAGTTCTTC. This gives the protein CASSLGNRLSDEQFF.

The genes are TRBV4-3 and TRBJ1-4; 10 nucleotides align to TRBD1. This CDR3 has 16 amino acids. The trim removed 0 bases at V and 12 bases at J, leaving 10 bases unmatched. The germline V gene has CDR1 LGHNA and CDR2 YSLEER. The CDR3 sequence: CASSQEIWDRGMELFF. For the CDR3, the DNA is TGCGCCAGCAGCCAAGAGATTTGGGACAGGGGAATGGAACTGTTTTTT.

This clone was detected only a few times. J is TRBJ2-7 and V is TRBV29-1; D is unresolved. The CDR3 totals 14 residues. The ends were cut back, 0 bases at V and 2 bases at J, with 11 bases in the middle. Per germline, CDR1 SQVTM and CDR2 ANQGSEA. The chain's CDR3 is CSVEDDGRPYEQYF. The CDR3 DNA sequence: TGCAGCGTTGAAGACGACGGACGACCCTACGAGCAGTACTTC.

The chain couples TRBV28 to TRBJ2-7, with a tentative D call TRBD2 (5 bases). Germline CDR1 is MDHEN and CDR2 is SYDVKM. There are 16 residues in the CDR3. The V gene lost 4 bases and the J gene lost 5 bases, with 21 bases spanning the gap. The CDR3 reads CASSWDLGKQLDEQYF. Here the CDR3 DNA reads TGTGCCAGCAGTTGGGATCTGGGCAAGCAACTAGACGAGCAGTACTTC.

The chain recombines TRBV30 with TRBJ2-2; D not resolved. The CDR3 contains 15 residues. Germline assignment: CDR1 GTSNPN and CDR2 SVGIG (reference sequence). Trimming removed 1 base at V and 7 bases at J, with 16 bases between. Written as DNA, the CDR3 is TGTGCCTGGAGTGACCCTAGACTCCCTAGCGGGGAGCTGTTTTTT. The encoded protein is CAWSDPRLPSGELFF.

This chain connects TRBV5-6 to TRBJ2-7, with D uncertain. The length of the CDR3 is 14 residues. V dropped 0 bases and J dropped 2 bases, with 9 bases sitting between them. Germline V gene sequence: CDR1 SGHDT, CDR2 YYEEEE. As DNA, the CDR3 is TGTGCCAGCAGCTTGGTCCGGGCCCCCTACGAGCAGTACTTC. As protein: CASSLVRAPYEQYF.

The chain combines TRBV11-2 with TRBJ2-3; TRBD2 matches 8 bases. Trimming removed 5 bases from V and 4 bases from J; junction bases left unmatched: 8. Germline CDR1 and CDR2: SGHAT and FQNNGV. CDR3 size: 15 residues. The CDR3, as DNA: TGTGCCAGCAGCCCAAGTAGCGGGATCGCAGATACGCAGTATTTT. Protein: CASSPSSGIADTQYF.

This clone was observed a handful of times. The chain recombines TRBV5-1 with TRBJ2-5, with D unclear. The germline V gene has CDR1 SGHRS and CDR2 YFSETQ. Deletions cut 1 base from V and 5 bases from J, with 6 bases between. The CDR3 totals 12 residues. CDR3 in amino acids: CASSLNGETQYF. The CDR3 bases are TGCGCCAGCAGCTTGAACGGGGAGACCCAGTACTTC.

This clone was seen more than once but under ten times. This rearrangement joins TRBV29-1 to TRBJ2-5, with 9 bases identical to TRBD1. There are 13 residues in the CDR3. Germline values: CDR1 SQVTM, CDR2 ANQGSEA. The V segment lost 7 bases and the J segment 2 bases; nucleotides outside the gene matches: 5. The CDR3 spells CSARDRVQETQYF. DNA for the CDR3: TGCAGCGCCCGGGACAGGGTACAAGAGACCCAGTACTTC.

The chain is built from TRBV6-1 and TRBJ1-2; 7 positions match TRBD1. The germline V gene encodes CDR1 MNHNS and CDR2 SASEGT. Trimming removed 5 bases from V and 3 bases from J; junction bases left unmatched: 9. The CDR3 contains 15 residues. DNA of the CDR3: TGTGCCAGCAGTCCCCACGGACAGGCGGACTATGGCTACACCTTC. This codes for CASSPHGQADYGYTF.

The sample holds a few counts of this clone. CDR3 sequence: CASSPGQTNEKLFF. The DNA for the CDR3 is TGCGCCAGCAGCCCGGGACAAACTAATGAAAAACTGTTTTTT. This sequence joins TRBV5-1 and TRBJ1-4, with a weak D call TRBD1 (6 bases). The length of the CDR3 is 14 residues. The V gene's germline CDR1 is SGHRS and CDR2 YFSETQ. V was cut by 4 bases and J by 1 base, with 8 bases left in between. Full variable domain (rest looked up from reference TRBV5-1 and TRBJ1-4): KAGVTQTPRYLIKTRGQQVTLSCSPISGHRSVSWYQQTPGQGLQFLFEYFSETQRNKGNFPGRFSGRQFSNSRSEMNVSTLELGDSALYLCASSPGQTNEKLFFGSGTQLSVL.

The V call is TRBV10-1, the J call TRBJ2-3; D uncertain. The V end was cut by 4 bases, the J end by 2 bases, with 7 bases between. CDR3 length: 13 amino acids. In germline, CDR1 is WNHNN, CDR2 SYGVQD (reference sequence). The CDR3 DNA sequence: TGCGCCAGCAGTGTGGTACCCACAGATACGCAGTATTTT. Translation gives CASSVVPTDTQYF.

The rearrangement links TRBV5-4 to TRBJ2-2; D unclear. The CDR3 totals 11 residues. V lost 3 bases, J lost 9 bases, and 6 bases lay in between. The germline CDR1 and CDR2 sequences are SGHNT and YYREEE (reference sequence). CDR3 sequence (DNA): TGTGCCAGCAGCTATGCCAGGGAGCTGTTTTTT. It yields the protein CASSYARELFF.

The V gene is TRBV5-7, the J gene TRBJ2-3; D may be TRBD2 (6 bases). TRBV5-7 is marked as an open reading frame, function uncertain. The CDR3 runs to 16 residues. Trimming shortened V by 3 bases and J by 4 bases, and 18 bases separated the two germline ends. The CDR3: CASSSTGTSGADTQYF. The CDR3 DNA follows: TGTGCCAGCAGCTCTACCGGGACCTCGGGAGCAGATACGCAGTATTTT.

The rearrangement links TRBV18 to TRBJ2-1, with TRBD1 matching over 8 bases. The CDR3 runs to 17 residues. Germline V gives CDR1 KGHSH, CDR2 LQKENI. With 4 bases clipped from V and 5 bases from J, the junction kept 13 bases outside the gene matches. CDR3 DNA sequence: TGTGCCAGCTCACGCCGGGGCACGGGACAGGCGGACAATGAGCAGTTCTTC. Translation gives CASSRRGTGQADNEQFF.

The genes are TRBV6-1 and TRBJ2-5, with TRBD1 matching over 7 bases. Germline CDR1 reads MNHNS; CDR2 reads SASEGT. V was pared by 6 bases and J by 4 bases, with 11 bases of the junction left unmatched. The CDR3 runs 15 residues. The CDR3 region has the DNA TGTGCCAGCAGGGCTGACAGGGTTGGAGCAGAGACCCAGTACTTC. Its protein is CASRADRVGAETQYF.

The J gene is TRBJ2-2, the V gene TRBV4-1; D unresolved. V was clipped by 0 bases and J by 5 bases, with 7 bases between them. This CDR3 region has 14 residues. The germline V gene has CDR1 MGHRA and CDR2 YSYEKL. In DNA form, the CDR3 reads TGCGCCAGCAGCCAAGAGGACCGTACCGGGGAGCTGTTTTTT. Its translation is CASSQEDRTGELFF.

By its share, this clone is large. CDR3 nucleotides: TGTGCCAGCAGCTTCCCTAAGCTTATCGGCGGGGAGCTGTTTTTT. This sequence encodes CASSFPKLIGGELFF. The rearrangement uses TRBV7-8 and TRBJ2-2; D is unclear. The V end was cut by 3 bases, the J end by 7 bases, with 15 bases between. CDR1 and CDR2 from the germline V gene are SGHVS and FQNEAQ. The CDR3 spans 15 residues.

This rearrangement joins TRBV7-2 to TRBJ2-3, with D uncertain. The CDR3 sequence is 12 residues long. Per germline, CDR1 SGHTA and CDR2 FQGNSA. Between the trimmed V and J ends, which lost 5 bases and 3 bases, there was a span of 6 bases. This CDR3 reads CASSTRTDTQYF. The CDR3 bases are TGTGCCAGCAGCACCCGGACAGATACGCAGTATTTT.

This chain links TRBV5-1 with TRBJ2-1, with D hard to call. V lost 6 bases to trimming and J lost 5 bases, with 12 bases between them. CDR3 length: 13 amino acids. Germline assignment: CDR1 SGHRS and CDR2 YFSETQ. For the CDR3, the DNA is TGCGCCAGCAAAATTCGGTGGGACAATGAGCAGTTCTTC. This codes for CASKIRWDNEQFF.

The CDR3 region is CSAGGVTEAFF. Here the CDR3 DNA reads TGCAGCGCTGGTGGGGTAACTGAAGCTTTCTTT. This chain links TRBV29-1 with TRBJ1-1, with D unclear. CDR3 size: 11 residues. Germline V lookup: CDR1 SQVTM, CDR2 ANQGSEA. V gave up 7 bases and J gave up 5 bases, with 11 bases separating them.